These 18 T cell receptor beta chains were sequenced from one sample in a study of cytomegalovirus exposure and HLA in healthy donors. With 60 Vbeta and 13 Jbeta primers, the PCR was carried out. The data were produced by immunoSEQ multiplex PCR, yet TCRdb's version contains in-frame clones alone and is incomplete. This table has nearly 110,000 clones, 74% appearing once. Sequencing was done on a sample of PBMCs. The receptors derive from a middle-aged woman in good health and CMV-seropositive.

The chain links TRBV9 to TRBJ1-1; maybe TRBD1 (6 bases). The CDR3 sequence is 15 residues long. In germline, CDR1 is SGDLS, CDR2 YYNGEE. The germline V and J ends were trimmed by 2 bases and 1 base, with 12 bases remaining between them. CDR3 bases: TGTGCCAGCAGCGTCAGGACAGACAAGAACACTGAAGCTTTCTTT. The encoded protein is CASSVRTDKNTEAFF.

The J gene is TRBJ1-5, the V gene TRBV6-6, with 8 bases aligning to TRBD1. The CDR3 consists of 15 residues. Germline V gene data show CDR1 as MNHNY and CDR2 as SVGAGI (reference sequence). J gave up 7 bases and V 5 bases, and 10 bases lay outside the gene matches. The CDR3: CASSVDRVGGQPQHF. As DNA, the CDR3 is TGTGCCAGCAGTGTGGACAGGGTAGGAGGACAGCCCCAGCATTTT.

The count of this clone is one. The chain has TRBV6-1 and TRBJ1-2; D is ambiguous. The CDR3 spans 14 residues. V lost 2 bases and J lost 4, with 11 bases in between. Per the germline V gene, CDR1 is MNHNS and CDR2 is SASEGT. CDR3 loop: CASSEMEGGYGYTF. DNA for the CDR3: TGTGCCAGCAGTGAAATGGAGGGAGGCTATGGCTACACCTTC.

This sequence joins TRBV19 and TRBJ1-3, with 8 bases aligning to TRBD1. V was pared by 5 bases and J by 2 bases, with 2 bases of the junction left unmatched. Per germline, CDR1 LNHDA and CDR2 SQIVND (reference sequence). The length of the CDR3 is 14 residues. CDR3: CASSPDRAGNTIYF. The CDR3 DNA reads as TGTGCCAGTAGTCCGGACAGGGCTGGAAACACCATATATTTT.

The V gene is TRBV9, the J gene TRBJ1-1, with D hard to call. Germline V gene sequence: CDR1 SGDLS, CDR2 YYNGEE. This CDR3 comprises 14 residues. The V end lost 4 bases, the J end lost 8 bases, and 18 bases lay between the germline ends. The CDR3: CASSRDGRTNEAFF. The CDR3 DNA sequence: TGTGCCAGCAGCCGGGATGGAAGGACCAACGAAGCTTTCTTT.

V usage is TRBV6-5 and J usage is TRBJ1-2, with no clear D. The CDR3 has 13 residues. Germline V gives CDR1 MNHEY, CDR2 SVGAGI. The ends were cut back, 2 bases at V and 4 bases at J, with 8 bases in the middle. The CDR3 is CASSYPGGYGYTF. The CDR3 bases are TGTGCCAGCAGTTACCCCGGAGGCTATGGCTACACCTTC.

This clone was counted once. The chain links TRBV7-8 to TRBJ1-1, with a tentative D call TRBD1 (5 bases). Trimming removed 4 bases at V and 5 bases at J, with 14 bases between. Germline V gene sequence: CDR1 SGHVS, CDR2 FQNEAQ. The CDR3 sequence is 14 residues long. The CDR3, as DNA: TGTGCCAGCAGCTCCCGGGGGGGTGGAACTGAAGCTTTCTTT. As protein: CASSSRGGGTEAFF.

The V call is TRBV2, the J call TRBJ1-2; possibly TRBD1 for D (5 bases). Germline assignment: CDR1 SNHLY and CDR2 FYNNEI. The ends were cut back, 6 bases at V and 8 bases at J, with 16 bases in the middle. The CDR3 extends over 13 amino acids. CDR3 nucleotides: TGTGCCAGCAGCGGCATCGGGGGGGTGGGCTACACCTTC. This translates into CASSGIGGVGYTF.

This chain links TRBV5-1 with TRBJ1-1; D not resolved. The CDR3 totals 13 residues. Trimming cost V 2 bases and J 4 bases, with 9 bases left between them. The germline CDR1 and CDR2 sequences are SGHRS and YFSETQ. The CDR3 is CASSFGEVTEAFF. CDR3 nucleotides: TGCGCCAGCAGCTTCGGGGAGGTCACTGAAGCTTTCTTT.

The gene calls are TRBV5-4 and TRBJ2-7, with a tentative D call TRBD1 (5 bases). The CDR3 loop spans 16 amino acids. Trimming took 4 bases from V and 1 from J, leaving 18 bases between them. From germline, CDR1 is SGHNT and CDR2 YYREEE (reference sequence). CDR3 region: CASSRLGSDRSYEQYF. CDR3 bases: TGTGCCAGCAGCCGATTGGGCTCCGACAGATCCTACGAGCAGTACTTC.

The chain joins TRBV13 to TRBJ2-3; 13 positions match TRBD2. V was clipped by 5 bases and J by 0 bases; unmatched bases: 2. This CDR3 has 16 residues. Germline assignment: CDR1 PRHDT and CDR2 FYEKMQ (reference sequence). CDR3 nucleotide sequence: TGTGCCAGCAGCCCGGGACTAGCGGGGAGCACAGATACGCAGTATTTT. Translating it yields CASSPGLAGSTDTQYF.

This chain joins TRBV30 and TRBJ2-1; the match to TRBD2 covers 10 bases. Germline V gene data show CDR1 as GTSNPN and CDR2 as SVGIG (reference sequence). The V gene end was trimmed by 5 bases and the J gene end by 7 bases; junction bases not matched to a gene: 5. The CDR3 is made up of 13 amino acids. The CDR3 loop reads CAWGGLAKNEQFF. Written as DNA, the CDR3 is TGTGCCTGGGGGGGACTAGCGAAGAATGAGCAGTTCTTC.

The CDR3 sequence: CASSQDVGRDQETQYF. The CDR3 bases are TGTGCCAGCAGCCAAGATGTGGGCAGGGACCAAGAGACCCAGTACTTC. The rearrangement joins TRBV4-2 to TRBJ2-5, with D perhaps TRBD1 (5 bases). This CDR3 contains 16 residues. CDR1 is LGHNA and CDR2 is YNFKEQ in the germline V gene. V shed 0 bases and J shed 0 bases, with 11 bases lying between them.

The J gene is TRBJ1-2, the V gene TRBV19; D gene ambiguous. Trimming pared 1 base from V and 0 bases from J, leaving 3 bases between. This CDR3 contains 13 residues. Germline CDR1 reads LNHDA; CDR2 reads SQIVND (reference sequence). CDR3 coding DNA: TGTGCCAGTAGTATAGTAGCTAACTATGGCTACACCTTC. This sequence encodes CASSIVANYGYTF.

CDR3 DNA sequence: TGCAGAGCAGGGGGATCCGGTGAAGCTTTCTTT. Translating gives CRAGGSGEAFF. V and J are TRBV29-1 and TRBJ1-1; 7 positions agree with TRBD1. CDR1 and CDR2 from the germline V gene are SQVTM and ANQGSEA. CDR3 length: 11 amino acids.

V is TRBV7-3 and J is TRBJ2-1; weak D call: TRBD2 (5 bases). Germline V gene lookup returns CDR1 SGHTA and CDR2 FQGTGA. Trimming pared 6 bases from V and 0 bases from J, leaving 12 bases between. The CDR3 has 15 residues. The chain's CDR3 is CASRTDSSSYNEQFF. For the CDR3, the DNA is TGTGCCAGCAGGACGGACTCGAGCTCCTACAATGAGCAGTTCTTC.

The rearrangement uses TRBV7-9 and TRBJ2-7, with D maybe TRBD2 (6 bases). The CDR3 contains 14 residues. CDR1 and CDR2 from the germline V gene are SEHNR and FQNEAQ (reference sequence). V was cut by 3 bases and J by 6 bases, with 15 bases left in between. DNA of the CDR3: TGTGCCAGCAGCTTGTCGGGGGAAGGTGTCGAGCAGTACTTC. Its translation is CASSLSGEGVEQYF.

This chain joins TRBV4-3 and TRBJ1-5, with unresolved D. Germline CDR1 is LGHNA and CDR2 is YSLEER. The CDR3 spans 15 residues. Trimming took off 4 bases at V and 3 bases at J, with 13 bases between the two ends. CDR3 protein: CASSLSRAHNQPQHF. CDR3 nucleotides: TGCGCCAGCAGCCTAAGTCGTGCACACAATCAGCCCCAGCATTTT.